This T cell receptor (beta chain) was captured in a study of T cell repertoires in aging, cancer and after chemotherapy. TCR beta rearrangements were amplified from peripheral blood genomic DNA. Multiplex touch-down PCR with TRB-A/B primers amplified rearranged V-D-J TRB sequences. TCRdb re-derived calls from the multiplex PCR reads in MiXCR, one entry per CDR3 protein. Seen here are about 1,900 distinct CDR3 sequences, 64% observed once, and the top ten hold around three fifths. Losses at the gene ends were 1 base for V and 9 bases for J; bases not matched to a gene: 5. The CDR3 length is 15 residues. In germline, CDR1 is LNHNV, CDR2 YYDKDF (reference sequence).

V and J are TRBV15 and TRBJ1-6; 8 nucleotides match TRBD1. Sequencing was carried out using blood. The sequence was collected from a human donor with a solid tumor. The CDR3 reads CATSRARDRTSPLHF. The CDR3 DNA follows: TGTGCCACCAGCAGAGCCCGGGACAGGACTTCACCCCTCCACTTT.